This TCR beta chain was profiled in a study of CD4+ T cells in melanoma (dated by TCRdb to between 2020 and 2023). With regard to the full study: Neoantigen-specific CD4+ T cells in human melanoma were investigated in the study.

Points on this clone: Its antigen is currently not known. No much larger clone exists at a distance of one base, and base qualities are not known.

Donors were patients with melanoma. Library construction relied on the immunoSEQ multiplex PCR assay. TCRdb limited this immuneACCESS table to in-frame rearrangements with V and J called. A share of clones is missing; checked studies link under half to unresolved V genes, and the rest is unexplained. Across this sample there are about 120,000 clones, with 92% seen only once. The ten largest clones represent about 3.5% of the sample. Reading from cysteine to phenylalanine, the CDR3 counts 15 amino acids. Only the CDR3 DNA stays, 45 bases, in frame from base 1. Trimming removed 1 base from V and 5 bases from J; the gene matches leave 5 bases unexplained. The germline V gene (reference sequence) sets CDR1 to MNHEY and CDR2 to SMNVEV. The research as a whole found: The report described a correlation between neoantigen-specific CD4+ T cells and the function of CD8+ T cells, macrophages and B cells. Diverse differentiation states were reported to be shown by neoantigen-specific CD4+ T cells in melanoma.

The sequenced sample consisted of peripheral blood. The source of this sequence is a human donor with melanoma. The chain employs TRBV27 and TRBJ2-5, with 9 junctional bases fitting TRBD2. The DNA reads as follows: TGTGCCAGCAGTTTATTGACTAGCGGTACGGAGACCCAGTACTTC. Translated, it reads CASSLLTSGTETQYF.